Listed here are 4 T cell receptor beta chains from one sample, sequenced in a study of shared T cell receptors in the human thymus. Sequencing used immunoSEQ multiplex PCR; TCRdb keeps in-frame clones, though not all of them. The sample lists about 660,000 clones, over 75% occurring once. These same data were also listed under a study on human thymus T cells.

Sequences were obtained from thymocytes. Receptor source: a boy under three years old with a congenital heart defect.

This clone has a handful of counts. The chain has TRBV5-6 and TRBJ2-3; 11 bases agree with TRBD2. The CDR3 extends over 15 amino acids. Germline values: CDR1 SGHDT, CDR2 YYEEEE. With 4 bases clipped from V and 5 bases from J, the junction kept 6 bases outside the gene matches. CDR3 bases: TGTGCCAGCAGCAATAGCGGGAGGGGGGAAGATACGCAGTATTTT. Its translation is CASSNSGRGEDTQYF.

This clone was picked up a small number of times. This chain uses TRBV9 with TRBJ1-2, with D perhaps matching TRBD1 (5 bases). The ends were cut back, 3 bases at V and 3 bases at J, with 15 bases in the middle. The CDR3 extends over 15 amino acids. Germline CDR1 and CDR2: SGDLS and YYNGEE. The CDR3 DNA reads as TGTGCCAGCAGCGGCGGCGGGGGTGTTGACTATGGCTACACCTTC. Amino acids: CASSGGGGVDYGYTF.

The J gene is TRBJ2-7, the V gene TRBV5-1, with TRBD1 identical over 9 bases. The CDR3 runs to 15 residues. Germline CDR1 SGHRS, CDR2 YFSETQ. The V and J ends lost 7 bases and 6 bases, in that order; junction bases with no gene match: 14. The DNA of the CDR3 is TGCGCCAGCGGGTGGGGACAGGGTAGTATCTGCGAGCAGTACTTC. Translating gives CASGWGQGSICEQYF.

The chain carries TRBV28 and TRBJ1-1, with D perhaps matching TRBD1 (6 bases). From germline, CDR1 is MDHEN and CDR2 SYDVKM. This CDR3 contains 15 residues. V lost 3 bases to trimming and J lost 4 bases, with 15 bases between them. The CDR3 sequence: CASSFIGGGCTEAFF. CDR3 bases: TGTGCCAGCAGTTTCATAGGGGGGGGCTGCACTGAAGCTTTCTTT.